A single TCR beta chain is shown here with its context. There is no known antigen for this receptor. There are no base qualities to consult, and no much larger clone falls within one base. The sequencing machine was an Illumina HiSeq 2000. TCR beta chain libraries were generated through multiplex PCR amplification. The amplified TCR beta chain products were analyzed by high-throughput sequencing. TCRdb trimmed the raw reads at Q25, called clones with MiXCR and kept productive beta chains. When rows share a CDR3 protein, they turn into one entry using the most common DNA and genes. The sample profile shows about 35,000 distinct CDR3 sequences; around a third of them were found once. Under 13% of the sample goes to the ten largest clones. The trim is 4 bases for V and 5 bases for J, with a gap of 15 bases between the germline ends. Counted from cysteine to phenylalanine, this CDR3 has 15 amino acids. Only CDR3 DNA is held: 45 bases, read in frame from base 1. Sequences MNHEY (CDR1) and SVGEGT (CDR2) are obtained from the germline V gene.

The data originate from a study of breast tumors, draining lymph nodes, adjacent tissues (dated by TCRdb to about 2016). As for the study more broadly: The study compared TCR beta repertoires across tumor, adjacent nontumor tissue and axillary lymph nodes from breast cancer patients. In human breast cancer, the study set out to assess how tumor, surrounding tissue and draining lymph node repertoires relate to one another and whether T cells might be exchanged between them. The paper as a whole reports these results and caveats: The similarity between tumor and nontumor tissue repertoires was significantly greater in luminal-like breast cancer than in basal-like breast cancer. The conclusion that tumor T cells originate in lymph nodes was framed as consistent with a hypothesis rather than directly demonstrated. Tumors showed preferential V and J gene usage, and their T-cell repertoire diversity fell below that of lymph nodes yet above that of nontumor tissue. A scenario in which most tumor T cells derive from the lymph node and then expand within tumor tissue was judged to be consistent with the data.

The sequenced material came from breast tumor tissue. Rearrangement joined TRBV6-2 or TRBV6-3 to TRBJ1-5, with TRBD1 perhaps the D gene, on 5 matching bases. This sequence originates from a female donor with breast cancer. Some clones in this sample may be carry-over from other donors' samples. The CDR3 here reads CASSSRRGGDQPQHF. The DNA sequence is given as TGTGCCAGCAGTTCAAGGCGGGGGGGAGATCAGCCCCAGCATTTT.